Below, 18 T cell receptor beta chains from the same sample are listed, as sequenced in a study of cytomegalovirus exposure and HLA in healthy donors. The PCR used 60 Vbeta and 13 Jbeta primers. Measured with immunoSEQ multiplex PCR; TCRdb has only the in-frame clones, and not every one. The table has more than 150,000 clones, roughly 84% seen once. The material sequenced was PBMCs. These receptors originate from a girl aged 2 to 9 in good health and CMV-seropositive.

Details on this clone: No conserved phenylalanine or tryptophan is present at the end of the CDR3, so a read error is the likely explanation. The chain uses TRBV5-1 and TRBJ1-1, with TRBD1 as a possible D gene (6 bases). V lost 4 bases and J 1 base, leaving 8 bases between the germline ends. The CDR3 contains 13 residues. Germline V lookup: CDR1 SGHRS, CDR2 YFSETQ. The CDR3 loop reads CASSPGQNTEAFS. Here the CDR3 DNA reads TGCGCCAGCAGCCCGGGACAGAACACTGAAGCTTTCTCT.

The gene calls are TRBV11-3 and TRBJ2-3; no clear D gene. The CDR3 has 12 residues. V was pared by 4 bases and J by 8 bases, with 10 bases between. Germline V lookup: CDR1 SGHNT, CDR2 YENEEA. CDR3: CASSSPPGTQYF. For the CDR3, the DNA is TGTGCCAGCAGCTCCCCCCCCGGTACGCAGTATTTT.

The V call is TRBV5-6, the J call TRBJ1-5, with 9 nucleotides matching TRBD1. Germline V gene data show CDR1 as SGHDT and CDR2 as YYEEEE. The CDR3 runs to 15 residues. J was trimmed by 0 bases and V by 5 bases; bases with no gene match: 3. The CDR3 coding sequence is TGTGCCAGCAGTAGGACAGGGGCTAGCAATCAGCCCCAGCATTTT. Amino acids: CASSRTGASNQPQHF.

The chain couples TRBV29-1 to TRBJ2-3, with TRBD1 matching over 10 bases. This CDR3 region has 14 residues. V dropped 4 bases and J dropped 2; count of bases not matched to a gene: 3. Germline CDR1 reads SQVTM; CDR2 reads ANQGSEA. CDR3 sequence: CSVAGTGVTDTQYF. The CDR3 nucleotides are TGCAGCGTTGCCGGGACAGGGGTCACAGATACGCAGTATTTT.

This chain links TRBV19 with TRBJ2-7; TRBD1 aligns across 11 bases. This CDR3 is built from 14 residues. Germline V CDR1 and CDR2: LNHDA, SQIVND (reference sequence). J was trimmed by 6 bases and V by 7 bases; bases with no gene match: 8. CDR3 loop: CASTWTGGTVEQYF. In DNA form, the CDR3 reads TGTGCCAGTACGTGGACAGGGGGCACGGTCGAGCAGTACTTC.

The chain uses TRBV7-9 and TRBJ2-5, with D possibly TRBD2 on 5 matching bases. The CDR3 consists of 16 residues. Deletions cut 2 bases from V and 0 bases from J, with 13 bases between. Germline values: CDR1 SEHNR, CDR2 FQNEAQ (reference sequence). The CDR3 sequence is CASSLPPLGDQETQYF. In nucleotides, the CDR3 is TGTGCCAGCAGCTTACCCCCACTAGGAGACCAAGAGACCCAGTACTTC. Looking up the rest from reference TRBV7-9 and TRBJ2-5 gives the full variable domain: DTGVSQNPRHKITKRGQNVTFRCDPISEHNRLYWYRQTLGQGPEFLTYFQNEAQLEKSRLLSDRFSAERPKGSFSTLEIQRTEQGDSAMYLCASSLPPLGDQETQYFGPGTRLLVL.

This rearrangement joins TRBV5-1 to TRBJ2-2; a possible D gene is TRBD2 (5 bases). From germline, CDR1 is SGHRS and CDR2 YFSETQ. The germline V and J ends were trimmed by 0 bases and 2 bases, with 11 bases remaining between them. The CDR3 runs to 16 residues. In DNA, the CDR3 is TGCGCCAGCAGCTTGGGGAGCGGTATTAACACCGGGGAGCTGTTTTTT. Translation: CASSLGSGINTGELFF.

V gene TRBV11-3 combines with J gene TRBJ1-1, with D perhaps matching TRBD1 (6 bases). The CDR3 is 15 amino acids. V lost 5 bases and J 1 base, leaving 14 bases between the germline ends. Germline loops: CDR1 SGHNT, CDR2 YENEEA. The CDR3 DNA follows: TGTGCCAGCAGCAATCCCAGAGGGGGGAACACTGAAGCTTTCTTT. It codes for CASSNPRGGNTEAFF.

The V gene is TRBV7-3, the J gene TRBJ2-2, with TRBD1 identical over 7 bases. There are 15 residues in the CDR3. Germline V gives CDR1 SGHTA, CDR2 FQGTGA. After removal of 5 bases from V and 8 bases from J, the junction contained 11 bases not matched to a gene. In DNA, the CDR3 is TGTGCCAGCAGCCTGTCGAAGGGGGCGCAGGGGGAGCTGTTTTTT. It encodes CASSLSKGAQGELFF.

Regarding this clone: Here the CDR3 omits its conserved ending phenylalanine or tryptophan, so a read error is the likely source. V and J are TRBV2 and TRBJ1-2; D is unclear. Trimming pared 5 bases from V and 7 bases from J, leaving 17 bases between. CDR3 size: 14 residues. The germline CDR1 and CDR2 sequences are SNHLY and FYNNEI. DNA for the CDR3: TGTGCCAGCAGTTCCTCCGCGACTTCTGGTGGCTACACCCTC. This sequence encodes CASSSSATSGGYTL.

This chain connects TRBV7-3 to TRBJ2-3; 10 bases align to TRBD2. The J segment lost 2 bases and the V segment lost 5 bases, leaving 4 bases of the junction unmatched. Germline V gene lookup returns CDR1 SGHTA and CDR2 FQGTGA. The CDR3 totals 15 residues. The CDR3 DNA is TGTGCCAGCAGCGTTAGCGGGGGGCTCACAGATACGCAGTATTTT. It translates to CASSVSGGLTDTQYF.

CDR3: CASSDPNPGGGGGYTF. As DNA, the CDR3 is TGTGCCAGCAGTGATCCAAACCCGGGAGGGGGCGGTGGCTACACCTTC. This sequence joins TRBV25-1 and TRBJ1-2, with 7 bases fitting TRBD1. The CDR3 has 16 residues. V shed 3 bases and J 7 bases; nucleotides not matched to a gene: 14. Germline assignment: CDR1 MGHDK and CDR2 SYGVNS.

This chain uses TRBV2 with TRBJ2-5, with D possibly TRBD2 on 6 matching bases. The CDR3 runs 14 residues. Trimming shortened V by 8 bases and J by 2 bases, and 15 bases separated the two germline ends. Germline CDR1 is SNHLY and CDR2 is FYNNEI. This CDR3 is CASRGMGGQETQYF. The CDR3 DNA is TGTGCCAGCCGTGGGATGGGAGGACAAGAGACCCAGTACTTC.

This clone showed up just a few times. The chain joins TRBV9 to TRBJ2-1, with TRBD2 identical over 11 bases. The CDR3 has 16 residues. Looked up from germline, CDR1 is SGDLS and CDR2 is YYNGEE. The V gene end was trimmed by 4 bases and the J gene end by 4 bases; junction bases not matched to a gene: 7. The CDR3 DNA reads TGTGCCAGCAGCCGCAACCTAGCGGGAGGTTACAATGAGCAGTTCTTC. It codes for CASSRNLAGGYNEQFF.

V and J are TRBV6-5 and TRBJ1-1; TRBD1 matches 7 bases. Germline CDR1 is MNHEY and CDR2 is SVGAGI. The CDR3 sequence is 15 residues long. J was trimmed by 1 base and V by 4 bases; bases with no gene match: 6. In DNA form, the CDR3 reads TGTGCCAGCAGTTCTTGGACAGGCGCGAACACTGAAGCTTTCTTT. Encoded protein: CASSSWTGANTEAFF.

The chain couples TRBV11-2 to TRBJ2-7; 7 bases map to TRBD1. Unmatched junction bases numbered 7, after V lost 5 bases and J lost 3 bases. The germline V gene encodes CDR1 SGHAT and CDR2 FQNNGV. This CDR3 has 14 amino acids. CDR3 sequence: CASSAIRGNYEQYF. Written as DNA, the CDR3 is TGTGCCAGCAGCGCCATCAGGGGGAACTACGAGCAGTACTTC.

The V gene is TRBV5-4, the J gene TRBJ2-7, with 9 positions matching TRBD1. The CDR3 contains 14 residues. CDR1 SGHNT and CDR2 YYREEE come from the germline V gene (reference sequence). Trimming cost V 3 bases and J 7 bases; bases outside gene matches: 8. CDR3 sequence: CASSSGQGIGEQYF. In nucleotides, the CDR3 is TGTGCCAGCAGCTCGGGACAGGGTATAGGTGAGCAGTACTTC.

In DNA, the CDR3 is TGCGCCAGCAGCCTAAGCGAAGAATTCCAGGGGGGCTACACCTTC. Translated: CASSLSEEFQGGYTF. The chain carries TRBV5-1 and TRBJ1-2; weak D call: TRBD1 (6 bases). The V end was cut by 4 bases, the J end by 8 bases, with 21 bases between. Per the germline V gene, CDR1 is SGHRS and CDR2 is YFSETQ. The CDR3 is 15 residues long.